This TCR beta chain was recovered during a study of blood T cells in healthy people across ages (dated by TCRdb to between 2015 and 2016). With regard to the full study: Template switching captured roughly one uniquely barcoded TCR beta cDNA molecule per two T cells in model experiments. The study measured age-related changes in TCR beta repertoire diversity using deep sequencing normalized with unique cDNA molecular identifiers. Donors were grouped into four age groups: young (average 16 years), middle-aged (over 35), aged (around 60) and long-lived (approximately 78). For two donors (one aged 18 to 29 and one aged 80 or older), the study analyzed two additional independent replicas of 1 million unique cDNA reads from the same blood draw. To avoid experimental bias, donors of different ages were spread randomly across the sequencing lanes. Overall results and qualifications from the work: Total diversity estimates from one million sequenced T cells were considered lower bounds and underestimates. Observed TCR beta diversity correlated strongly with the percentage of naive T cells measured by flow cytometry. Compared with the aged group, the long-lived group had more naive CD4+ T cells, fewer expanded clones and increased TCR diversity, a pattern suggesting age selection. As age increased, observed TCR beta diversity per million T cells dropped in a roughly linear way, and a significant reduction was already evident by age about 40. Because profiling used bulk unsorted PBMCs, naive and antigen-experienced compartments could not be compared conclusively. The CMV infection status of donors was not known, potentially confounding age-related changes in expanded clonotypes.

Points on this clonotype: It lacks a known antigen. No quality values exist for individual bases; no much larger clone is one base distant.

The donors were 40 or so Caucasian individuals from Russia, aged roughly 6 to 100 years, who were systemically healthy. Each donor gave around 9 milliliters of peripheral blood, collected into EDTA-treated Vacutainer tubes. Ficoll-Paque density-gradient centrifugation was used to isolate PBMCs, with at least 6 million per sample. Trizol reagent was used to extract total RNA from the PBMCs, yielding at least 5.5 micrograms per sample. The percentages of naive CD45RAhigh/CD27high T cells were determined by flow cytometry on a PBMC aliquot from every donor. The CDR3 goes from the cysteine to the phenylalanine over 15 residues. The entry retains the CDR3 DNA only, 45 bases that are in frame from base 1. V and J lose 0 bases and 2 bases, and a span of 13 bases separates them. The germline V gene (reference sequence) gives CDR1 as DFQATT and CDR2 as SNEGSKA. The protocol used for the library was 5' RACE. Reads for this sample came from an Illumina HiSeq 2500. A second PCR of about 6 to 12 cycles was run with a J-beta primer mix and a sample-barcoded 5' primer. A template-switch 5' adaptor carrying 12 random nucleotides introduced a unique molecular identifier onto each TCR beta cDNA molecule. Each sample yielded at least 3 million CDR3-containing paired-end reads. All of the RNA was converted into first-strand cDNA using the Mint cDNA synthesis kit, with a TRBC-specific oligonucleotide serving as the primer. After uracil-DNA glycosylase treatment, a first 18-cycle PCR used universal primers M1SS and BC2_uni_R on all cDNA. For the original study's pipeline: For normalization, 1 million high-quality reads were randomly selected from each sample, with every read carrying a distinct molecular identifier. Instead of being binned into consensus sequences, reads that shared molecular identifiers were thrown out. MiTCR, run with a Q25 quality threshold and the strictest error-elimination algorithm, handled CDR3 identification, clonotype clustering and error correction. A nonparametric unseen species model with Euler transformation was used to estimate a lower bound on total TCR beta diversity. TCRdb cleaned the public reads at Q25 with fastp, built clones with MiXCR and kept in-frame beta chains. Rows merge per CDR3 protein into single entries with the most common DNA and genes. TCRdb, rather than the study authors, made the V and J calls. In all, the sample holds some 800,000 distinct CDR3 sequences, and around two fifths of those were seen once. Jointly, the top ten make up roughly 19% of the sample.

Sequences were obtained from blood. The receptor was derived from a man between 60 and 75 years old in good health. Here the chain combines TRBV20-1 and TRBJ1-2, with an unclear D gene assignment. The CDR3 loop reads CSARDILATNYGYTF. The sequence in DNA is TGCAGTGCTAGAGATATATTGGCCACCAACTATGGCTACACCTTC.